Listed below are T cell receptor beta chains from one sample, sequenced in a study of T cell responses to AZD1222 COVID-19 vaccine. Assay used: immunoSEQ multiplex PCR; TCRdb lists only in-frame clones, some missing. The profile shows around 160,000 clones, 88% of them singletons. The input for sequencing was peripheral blood, taken on day 0 of AZD1222 vaccination. These receptors originate from an adult in good health. Both conserved end residues are part of each CDR3. Fields, in order: V gene, J gene, clone size, D gene, CDR3 DNA, CDR3 protein. A D gene is named only where the DNA matches it firmly. Clone size is given for some rows only: seen once, a few or many times, or a class if the clone is expanded.

>TRBV5-1|TRBJ2-3|NA|NA
TGCGCCAGCAGCGCGAGCGTCTCCACAGATACGCAGTATTTT
CASSASVSTDTQYF
>TRBV27|TRBJ2-7|NA|NA
TGTGCCAGCAGTATAGCGGTTTCCTACGAGCAGTACTTC
CASSIAVSYEQYF
>TRBV29-1|TRBJ2-7|NA|TRBD2
TGCAGCGTGACGCTAGCGGGGGCCTCCCCCCACTACGAGCAGTACTTC
CSVTLAGASPHYEQYF
>TRBV7-7|TRBJ1-1|NA|NA
TGTGCCAGCAGTCTATATTTGACCACTGAAGCTTTCTTT
CASSLYLTTEAFF
>TRBV7-9|TRBJ1-5|once|NA
TGTGCCAGCAGCTTTCAGGGCAATCAGCCCCAGCATTTT
CASSFQGNQPQHF
>TRBV9|TRBJ2-3|NA|NA
TGTGCCAGCAGCTTCAGCTCCAGTGGGGCCACAGATACGCAGTATTTT
CASSFSSSGATDTQYF
>TRBV18|TRBJ1-2|NA|TRBD1
TGTGCCAGCTCATCCGGGACAGGGGGCAGGGGCTACACCTTC
CASSSGTGGRGYTF
>TRBV9|TRBJ1-3|NA|TRBD1
TGTGCCAGCAGCGTCACAGGGGAAAGGGACACCATATATTTT
CASSVTGERDTIYF
>TRBV2|TRBJ2-1|NA|TRBD1
TGTGCCAGCACCGCGGGACAGGGGCGAGGGGATGAGCAGTTCTTC
CASTAGQGRGDEQFF
>TRBV4-3|TRBJ1-2|NA|NA
TGCGCCAGCAGCCCTGGGGTAAAGCTATATGGCTACACCTTC
CASSPGVKLYGYTF
>TRBV27|TRBJ2-1|NA|TRBD2
TGTGCCAGCAGTTTAACCCGGGGGGGCACGATTGAGCAGTTCTTC
CASSLTRGGTIEQFF
>TRBV27|TRBJ2-7|NA|TRBD2
TGTGCCAGCAGGGATTATGTGCGGGGGGATACCTACGAGCAGTACTTC
CASRDYVRGDTYEQYF
>TRBV19|TRBJ1-5|NA|NA
TGTGCCAGTAAATCCGTGGAGGCCCCGGGCAATCAGCCCCAGCATTTT
CASKSVEAPGNQPQHF
>TRBV16|TRBJ1-4|NA|NA
TGTGCCAGCCGCTTGGCATCAACTAATGAAAAACTGTTTTTT
CASRLASTNEKLFF
>TRBV7-9|TRBJ1-3|few|TRBD1
TGTGCCAGCAGACTAACGACAGGGAGTGGAAACACCATATATTTT
CASRLTTGSGNTIYF
>TRBV13|TRBJ2-3|NA|TRBD2
TGTGCCAGCAGCTTAGCGGGGGGTACAGATACGCAGTATTTT
CASSLAGGTDTQYF
>TRBV4-1|TRBJ1-1|NA|NA
TGCGCCAGCAGCTTTTACGGGAACACTGAAGCTTTCTTT
CASSFYGNTEAFF
>TRBV19|TRBJ1-6|few|TRBD1
TGTGCCACCCGAAAGGGACAGGCGGGATCACCCCTCCACTTT
CATRKGQAGSPLHF
>TRBV6-5|TRBJ1-5|NA|NA
TGTGCCACTACCAGGGGTGGAAATCAGCCCCAGCATTTT
CATTRGGNQPQHF
>TRBV19|TRBJ2-2|NA|TRBD2
TGTGCCAGTAGTGGCAACGGGGGGCTAGCGGGACACCGGGAGCTGTTTTTT
CASSGNGGLAGHRELFF
>TRBV3-1/TRBV3-2|TRBJ1-6|NA|NA
TGTGCCAGCAGCCCGCGATCTGGTAATTCACCCCTCCACTTT
CASSPRSGNSPLHF
>TRBV2|TRBJ1-5|NA|NA
TGTGCCAGCAGCCTCCTCGCAGGGATGGGCAATCAGCCCCAGCATTTT
CASSLLAGMGNQPQHF
>TRBV7-2|TRBJ1-6|NA|TRBD1
TGTGCCAGCAGCTTAGGGTCACAGGGGGGTTCACCCCTCCACTTT
CASSLGSQGGSPLHF
>TRBV5-4|TRBJ2-7|many|NA
TGTGCCAGCAGACCAGGACGGAGCTCCTACGAGCAGTACTTC
CASRPGRSSYEQYF
>TRBV5-4|TRBJ1-1|NA|NA
TGTGCCAGCAGCTTGGGGCAGGGGAGGGGGACTGAAGCTTTCTTT
CASSLGQGRGTEAFF
>TRBV14|TRBJ2-5|NA|NA
TGTGCCAGCAGCTTCCGGGACAACCTCACCAGGCCCCAGTACTTC
CASSFRDNLTRPQYF
>TRBV30|TRBJ1-5|NA|NA
TGTGCCTGGAGCCGGGGGCCTCATAGCAATCAGCCCCAGCATTTT
CAWSRGPHSNQPQHF